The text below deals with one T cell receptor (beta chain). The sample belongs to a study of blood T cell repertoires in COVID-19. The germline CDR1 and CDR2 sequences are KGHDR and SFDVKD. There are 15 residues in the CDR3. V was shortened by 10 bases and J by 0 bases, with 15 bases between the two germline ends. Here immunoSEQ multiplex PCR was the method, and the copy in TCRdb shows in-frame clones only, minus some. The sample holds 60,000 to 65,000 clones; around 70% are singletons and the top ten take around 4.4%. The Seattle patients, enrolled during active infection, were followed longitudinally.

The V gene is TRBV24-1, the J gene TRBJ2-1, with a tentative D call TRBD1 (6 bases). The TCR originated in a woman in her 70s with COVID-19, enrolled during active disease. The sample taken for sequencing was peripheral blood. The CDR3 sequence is CATGGRRASYNEQFF. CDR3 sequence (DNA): TGTGCCACAGGGGGACGTCGCGCCTCCTACAATGAGCAGTTCTTC.